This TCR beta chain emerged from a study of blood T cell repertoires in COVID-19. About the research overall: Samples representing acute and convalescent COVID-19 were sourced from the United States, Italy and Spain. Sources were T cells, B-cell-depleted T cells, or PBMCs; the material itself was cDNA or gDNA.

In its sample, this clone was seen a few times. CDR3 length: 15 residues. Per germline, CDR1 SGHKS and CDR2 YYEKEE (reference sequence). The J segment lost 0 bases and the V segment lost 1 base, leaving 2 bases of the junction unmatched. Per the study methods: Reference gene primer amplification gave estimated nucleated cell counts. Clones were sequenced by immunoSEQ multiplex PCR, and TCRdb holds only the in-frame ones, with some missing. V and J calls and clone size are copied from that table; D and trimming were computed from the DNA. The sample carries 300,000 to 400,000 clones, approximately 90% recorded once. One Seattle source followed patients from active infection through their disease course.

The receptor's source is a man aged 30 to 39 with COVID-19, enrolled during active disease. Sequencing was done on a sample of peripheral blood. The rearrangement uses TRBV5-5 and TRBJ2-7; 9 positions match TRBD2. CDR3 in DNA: TGTGCCAGCAGCTTGCTAGCGGGGACCTCCTACGAGCAGTACTTC. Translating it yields CASSLLAGTSYEQYF.